These 9 T cell receptor beta chains came from one sample sequenced in a study of tumor and adjacent non-tumor tissue in lung cancer. A modified ARM-PCR protocol with three rounds of nested PCR amplified TCRbeta. TCRdb reanalysed the multiplex PCR reads using MiXCR and keeps one entry per CDR3 protein. The table lists some 80,000 distinct CDR3 sequences, about 77% of them singletons. The template was RNA from unsorted bulk tissue. This non-tumor lung sample came from over 3 cm beyond the tumor edge. Sequencing used distant non-tumor lung tissue. The receptors were gathered from a woman aged 50 to 65 with non-small cell lung cancer.

Of note for this clonotype: At one end the junction does not follow the germline gene, possibly because of a read error. The V call is TRBV12-3 or TRBV12-4, the J call TRBJ2-1; 10 bases are shared with TRBD2. The CDR3 length is 16 residues. The CDR3 nucleotides are TGTGCCAGTAGTTTAGATCGAGCGGGAGGGCCACAGGAGCCGTTCTTC. This sequence encodes CASSLDRAGGPQEPFF.

On this clonotype: Germline is not matched at one junction end, which may reflect a read error. The genes are TRBV12-3 or TRBV12-4 and TRBJ2-1, with a possible D match to TRBD2 (5 bases). The CDR3 totals 13 residues. The CDR3 region has the DNA TGTGACAGCAACCTAGGGTCCGGGGATGAGCAGTTCTTC. It translates to CDSNLGSGDEQFF.

This clonotype was recorded once. This may stem from a read error, because a much larger clone lies one nucleotide away. This chain connects TRBV5-1 to TRBJ2-3, with D possibly matching TRBD1 (6 bases). The CDR3 sequence is 15 residues long. CDR1 is SGHRS and CDR2 is YFSETQ in the germline V gene. The CDR3 region has the DNA TGCGTCAGCACCCTCTCCGTGGGGGCGGCAGATACGCAGTATTTT. This codes for CVSTLSVGAADTQYF.

This clonotype appeared many times. The chain couples TRBV6-5 to TRBJ2-3; D not certain. V was trimmed by 4 bases and J by 4 bases, leaving 6 bases between them. CDR1 and CDR2 (germline): MNHEY, SVGAGI. The CDR3 covers 12 residues. The DNA for the CDR3 is TGTGCCAGCAGTTCCGACTCAGATACGCAGTATTTT. Translating it yields CASSSDSDTQYF.

Regarding this clonotype: A read error may produce the germline difference seen at one junction end. The chain joins TRBV29-1 to TRBJ2-1; D remains unclear. The CDR3 runs to 12 residues. Germline values: CDR1 SQVTM, CDR2 ANQGSEA. CDR3 sequence: CNIEKGYNDQFF. The CDR3 bases are TGCAACATTGAGAAAGGCTACAATGATCAGTTCTTC.

The chain is built from TRBV14 and TRBJ2-7, with a tentative D call TRBD2 (5 bases). Germline values: CDR1 SGHDN, CDR2 FVKESK. This CDR3 comprises 19 residues. V was clipped by 3 bases and J by 2 bases, with 26 bases between them. The CDR3: CASSQDGRVPKTATYEQYF. Here the CDR3 DNA reads TGTGCCAGCAGCCAGGATGGGCGGGTACCCAAGACGGCGACCTACGAGCAGTACTTC. The full variable domain, with the rest looked up from reference TRBV14 and TRBJ2-7, is EAGVTQFPSHSVIEKGQTVTLRCDPISGHDNLYWYRRVMGKEIKFLLHFVKESKQDESGMPNNRFLAERTGGTYSTLKVQPAELEDSGVYFCASSQDGRVPKTATYEQYFGPGTRLTVT.

A word on this clonotype: This clone may be a read error of a much larger clone one base away. This sequence joins TRBV11-2 and TRBJ2-5; perhaps TRBD1 as D (5 bases). The CDR3 is 15 residues long. V was trimmed by 3 bases and J by 1 base, leaving 12 bases between them. Germline CDR1 is SGHAT and CDR2 is FQNNGV. The CDR3 region is CASSFHLGAQETQYF. CDR3 bases: TGTGCCAGCAGCTTCCATCTAGGGGCCCAAGAGACCCAGTACTTC.

A few counts support this clonotype. One junction end disagrees with the germline gene, perhaps due to a read error. The chain uses TRBV12-3 or TRBV12-4 and TRBJ2-2, with TRBD1 matching 9 bases. The CDR3 consists of 16 residues. CDR3 in amino acids: CASSVGTGTNTEELFF. The CDR3 coding sequence is TGTGCCAGTAGTGTAGGGACAGGGACAAACACCGAGGAGCTGTTTTTT.

This clonotype was recorded many times. The chain combines TRBV11-2 with TRBJ2-1; D is possibly TRBD2 (5 bases). V lost 0 bases and J 9 bases, leaving 9 bases between the germline ends. Germline V gives CDR1 SGHAT, CDR2 FQNNGV. This CDR3 spans 13 amino acids. The CDR3 protein is CASSLENAGEQFF. In DNA, the CDR3 is TGTGCCAGCAGCTTAGAGAATGCGGGTGAGCAGTTCTTC.